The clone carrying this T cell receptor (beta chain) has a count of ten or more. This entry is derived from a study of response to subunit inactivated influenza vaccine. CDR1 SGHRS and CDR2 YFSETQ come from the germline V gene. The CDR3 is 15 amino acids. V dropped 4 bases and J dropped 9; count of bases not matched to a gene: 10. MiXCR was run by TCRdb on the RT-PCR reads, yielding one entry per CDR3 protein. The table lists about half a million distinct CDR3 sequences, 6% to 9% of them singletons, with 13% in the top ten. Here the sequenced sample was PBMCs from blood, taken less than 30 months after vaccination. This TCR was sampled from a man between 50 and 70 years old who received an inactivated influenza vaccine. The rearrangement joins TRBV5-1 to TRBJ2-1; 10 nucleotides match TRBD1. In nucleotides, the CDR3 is TGCGCCAGCAGCCCGCCGGGACAGGGGCAGGGTGAGCAGTTCTTC. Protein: CASSPPGQGQGEQFF.